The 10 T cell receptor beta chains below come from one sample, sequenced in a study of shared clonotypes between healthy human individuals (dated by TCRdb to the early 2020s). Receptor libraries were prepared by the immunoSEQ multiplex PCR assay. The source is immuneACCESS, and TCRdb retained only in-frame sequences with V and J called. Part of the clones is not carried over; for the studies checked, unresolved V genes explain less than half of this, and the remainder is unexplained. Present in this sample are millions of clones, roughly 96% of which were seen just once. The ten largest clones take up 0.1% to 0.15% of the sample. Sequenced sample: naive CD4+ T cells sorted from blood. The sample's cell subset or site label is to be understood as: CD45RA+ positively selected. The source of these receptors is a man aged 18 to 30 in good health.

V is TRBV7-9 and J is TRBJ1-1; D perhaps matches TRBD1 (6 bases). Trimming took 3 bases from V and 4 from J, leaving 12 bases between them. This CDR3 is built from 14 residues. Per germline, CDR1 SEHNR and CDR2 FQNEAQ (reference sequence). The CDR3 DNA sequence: TGTGCCAGCAGCTTTGGGGGCCCAGCCACTGAAGCTTTCTTT. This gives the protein CASSFGGPATEAFF.

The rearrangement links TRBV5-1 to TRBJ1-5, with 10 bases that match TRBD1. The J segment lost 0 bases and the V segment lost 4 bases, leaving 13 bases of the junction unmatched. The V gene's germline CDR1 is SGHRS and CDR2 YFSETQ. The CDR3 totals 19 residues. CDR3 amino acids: CASSLRRDRGPHSNQPQHF. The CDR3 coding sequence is TGCGCCAGCAGCCTACGCCGGGACAGGGGACCTCATAGCAATCAGCCCCAGCATTTT.

DNA for the CDR3: TGTGCTGGGCGGGGACTACGATCCTACAATGAGCAGTTCTTC. Its protein is CAGRGLRSYNEQFF. The chain is built from TRBV30 and TRBJ2-1; 7 bases are a match to TRBD2. Germline assignment: CDR1 GTSNPN and CDR2 SVGIG (reference sequence). The CDR3 contains 14 residues.

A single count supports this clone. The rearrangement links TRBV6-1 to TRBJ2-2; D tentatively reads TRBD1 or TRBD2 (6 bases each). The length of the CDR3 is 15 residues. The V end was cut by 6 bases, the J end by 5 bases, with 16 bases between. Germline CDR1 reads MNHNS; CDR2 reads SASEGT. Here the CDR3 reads CASSQGGLGTGELFF. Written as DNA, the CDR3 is TGTGCCAGCAGCCAAGGGGGGTTGGGTACCGGGGAGCTGTTTTTT.

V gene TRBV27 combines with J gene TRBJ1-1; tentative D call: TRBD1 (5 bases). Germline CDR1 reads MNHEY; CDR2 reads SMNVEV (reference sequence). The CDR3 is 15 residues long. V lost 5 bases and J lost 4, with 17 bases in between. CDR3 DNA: TGTGCCAGCAGTCCCCGATCGGGGGGGGTCACTGAAGCTTTCTTT. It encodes CASSPRSGGVTEAFF.

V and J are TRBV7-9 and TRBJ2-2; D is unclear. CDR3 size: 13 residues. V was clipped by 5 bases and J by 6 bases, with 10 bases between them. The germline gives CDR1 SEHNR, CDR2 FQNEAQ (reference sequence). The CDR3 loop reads CASSPGWAGELFF. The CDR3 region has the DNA TGTGCCAGCAGCCCCGGGTGGGCCGGGGAGCTGTTTTTT. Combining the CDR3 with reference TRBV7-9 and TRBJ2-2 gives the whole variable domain DTGVSQNPRHKITKRGQNVTFRCDPISEHNRLYWYRQTLGQGPEFLTYFQNEAQLEKSRLLSDRFSAERPKGSFSTLEIQRTEQGDSAMYLCASSPGWAGELFFGEGSRLTVL.

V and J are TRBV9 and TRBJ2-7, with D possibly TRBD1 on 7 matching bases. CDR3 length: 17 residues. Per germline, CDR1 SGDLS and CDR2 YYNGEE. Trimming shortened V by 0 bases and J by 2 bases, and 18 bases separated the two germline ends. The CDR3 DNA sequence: TGTGCCAGCAGCGTAGGAGGAGGGGGCTCTCCCGCCTACGAGCAGTACTTC. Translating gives CASSVGGGGSPAYEQYF.

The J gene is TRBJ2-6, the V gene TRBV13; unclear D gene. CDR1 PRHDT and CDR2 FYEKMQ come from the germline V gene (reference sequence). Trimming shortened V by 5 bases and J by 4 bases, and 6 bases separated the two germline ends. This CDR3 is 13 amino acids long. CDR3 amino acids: CASSLPGANVLTF. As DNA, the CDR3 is TGTGCCAGCAGCCTCCCCGGGGCCAACGTCCTGACTTTC.

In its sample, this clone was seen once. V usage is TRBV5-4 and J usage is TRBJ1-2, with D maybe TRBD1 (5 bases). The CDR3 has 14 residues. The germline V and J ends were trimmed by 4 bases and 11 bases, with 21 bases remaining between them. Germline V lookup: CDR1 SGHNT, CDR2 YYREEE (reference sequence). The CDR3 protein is CASSQLGPPSGYTF. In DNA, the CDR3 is TGTGCCAGCAGCCAACTGGGACCTCCAAGCGGGTACACCTTC.

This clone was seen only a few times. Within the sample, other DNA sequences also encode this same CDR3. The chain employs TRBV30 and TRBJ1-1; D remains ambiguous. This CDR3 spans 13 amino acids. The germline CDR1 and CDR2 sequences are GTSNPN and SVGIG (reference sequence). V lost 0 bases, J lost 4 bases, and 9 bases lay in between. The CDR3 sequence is CAWSVVYGTEAFF. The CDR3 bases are TGTGCCTGGAGTGTAGTCTATGGCACTGAAGCTTTCTTT.